This passage covers 17 T cell receptor beta chains from one sample sequenced in a study of T-cell memory formation after mild COVID-19. TCRdb re-called the 5' RACE reads through MiXCR, storing one row per CDR3 protein. The sample contains hundreds of thousands of distinct CDR3 sequences, 20% to 25% of which appear only once. Sample: PBMCs or a T cell subset sorted from them (not recorded which). The origin of the receptors is an adult woman who had mild COVID-19 (a few samples of this study predate the infection). Cell type and time point are not known.

This clonotype was detected a few times. CDR3 protein: CASSLRASQETQYF. The CDR3 DNA reads as TGCGCCAGCAGCTTGAGGGCATCACAAGAGACCCAGTACTTC. The chain joins TRBV5-1 to TRBJ2-5; D remains unclear. CDR1 SGHRS and CDR2 YFSETQ come from the germline V gene. CDR3 length equals 14 residues. Trimming stripped 1 base from V and 2 bases from J, with 9 bases between.

The V call is TRBV5-4, the J call TRBJ2-1, with 10 bases that match TRBD2. The ends lost 6 bases at V and 0 bases at J; junction bases unmatched: 3. CDR1 and CDR2 from the germline V gene are SGHNT and YYREEE (reference sequence). The CDR3 sequence is 15 residues long. The CDR3: CASTRTSGSYNEQFF. The CDR3 DNA follows: TGTGCCAGCACCCGGACTAGCGGCTCCTACAATGAGCAGTTCTTC.

V gene TRBV6-2 or TRBV6-3 combines with J gene TRBJ2-7, with a possible D match to TRBD2 (6 bases). Germline assignment: CDR1 MNHEY and CDR2 SVGEGT. Between the trimmed V and J ends, which lost 6 bases and 3 bases, there was a span of 18 bases. This CDR3 is 15 amino acids long. As DNA, the CDR3 is TGTGCCAGCAGCCCCCGGGGGACTCAATACTACGAGCAGTACTTC. It specifies CASSPRGTQYYEQYF.

This chain connects TRBV3-1 to TRBJ2-1, with D uncertain. Trimming stripped 2 bases from V and 2 bases from J, with 4 bases between. Germline CDR1 is LGHDT and CDR2 is YNNKEL (reference sequence). CDR3 length: 13 amino acids. In nucleotides, the CDR3 is TGTGCCAGCAGCCAAACGGCCTACAATGAGCAGTTCTTC. This encodes CASSQTAYNEQFF.

This clonotype showed up just a few times. The gene calls are TRBV18 and TRBJ2-1, with 9 bases lining up with TRBD2. Germline V gives CDR1 KGHSH, CDR2 LQKENI. The CDR3 covers 19 residues. V shed 3 bases and J 2 bases; nucleotides not matched to a gene: 14. CDR3 protein: CASSPPPFEAGGAYNEQFF. Written as DNA, the CDR3 is TGTGCCAGCTCACCCCCACCGTTTGAGGCGGGAGGGGCCTACAATGAGCAGTTCTTC.

This clonotype has at least ten counts. V and J are TRBV14 and TRBJ2-3, with D tentatively TRBD1 (5 bases). This CDR3 comprises 16 residues. CDR1 SGHDN and CDR2 FVKESK come from the germline V gene. Trimming stripped 3 bases from V and 2 bases from J, with 15 bases between. In DNA, the CDR3 is TGTGCCAGCAGCCACGTGGCAGGGTTAGTCACAGATACGCAGTATTTT. As protein: CASSHVAGLVTDTQYF.

This clonotype has a handful of counts. This chain links TRBV28 with TRBJ1-6; a weak D match, TRBD1 (5 bases). The CDR3 totals 15 residues. Germline-derived CDR1 and CDR2 are MDHEN and SYDVKM. The germline V and J ends were trimmed by 5 bases and 14 bases, with 22 bases remaining between them. As DNA, the CDR3 is TGTGCCAGCAGTACCAGGGACCGCGTCAGTTTCACCCTCCACTTT. It specifies CASSTRDRVSFTLHF.

The chain carries TRBV20-1 and TRBJ2-1; the D is unclear. CDR1 and CDR2 from the germline V gene are DFQATT and SNEGSKA (reference sequence). The CDR3 has 12 amino acids. V lost 6 bases, J lost 9 bases, and 15 bases lay in between. CDR3 residues: CSAPGQPSEQFF. Written as DNA, the CDR3 is TGCAGTGCCCCCGGCCAGCCCAGTGAGCAGTTCTTC.

The chain employs TRBV21-1 and TRBJ1-1; TRBD1, the table's D call, lacks a check against the DNA. TRBV21-1 is a pseudogene locus. This CDR3 has 14 residues. The CDR3 here is CASSKEGVGPEAFF. The CDR3, as DNA: TGTGCCAGCAGCAAAGAGGGGGTGGGACCTGAAGCTTTCTTT.

The chain employs TRBV29-1 and TRBJ2-7; D could derive from TRBD1 or TRBD2 (5 bases each). V was shortened by 3 bases and J by 6 bases, with 12 bases between the two germline ends. This CDR3 comprises 12 residues. Looked up from germline, CDR1 is SQVTM and CDR2 is ANQGSEA. CDR3 DNA sequence: TGCAGCGTTGACGTGGCCGGGGCCGAGCAGTACTTC. Translation: CSVDVAGAEQYF.

The chain employs TRBV7-9 and TRBJ2-7, with 11 bases aligning to TRBD2. Trimming took 5 bases from V and 3 from J; bases not matched to a gene: 6. Germline V gene lookup returns CDR1 SEHNR and CDR2 FQNEAQ (reference sequence). This CDR3 comprises 15 residues. CDR3 bases: TGTGCCAGCAGCCCTAGCGGGAGGTGGTTCTACGAGCAGTACTTC. It translates to CASSPSGRWFYEQYF.

This clonotype was seen ten or more times. This rearrangement joins TRBV7-2 to TRBJ2-5; D ambiguous. Trimming stripped 1 base from V and 0 bases from J, with 6 bases between. CDR1 is SGHTA and CDR2 is FQGNSA in the germline V gene. The CDR3 totals 14 residues. The CDR3 is CASSLDGNQETQYF. The DNA of the CDR3 is TGTGCCAGCAGCTTAGATGGAAACCAAGAGACCCAGTACTTC.

The chain combines TRBV19 with TRBJ2-1; 10 bases are a match to TRBD1. CDR3 size: 13 residues. Germline V gives CDR1 LNHDA, CDR2 SQIVND (reference sequence). Trimming took 9 bases from V and 10 from J; bases not matched to a gene: 9. CDR3 protein: CASRQGARFEQFF. CDR3 sequence (DNA): TGTGCCAGCAGACAGGGGGCGCGGTTCGAGCAGTTCTTC.

V is TRBV12-3 or TRBV12-4 and J is TRBJ1-2, with 7 bases aligning to TRBD1. The junction had 11 bases not matched to a gene; V was cut back by 0 bases and J by 4 bases. The CDR3 consists of 17 residues. The CDR3 here is CASSLAAGGEGGYGYTF. CDR3 coding DNA: TGTGCCAGCAGTTTAGCGGCAGGGGGAGAAGGCGGCTATGGCTACACCTTC.

The chain employs TRBV28 and TRBJ2-7; 7 bases align to TRBD1. In germline, CDR1 is MDHEN, CDR2 SYDVKM. The V gene end was trimmed by 5 bases and the J gene end by 2 bases; junction bases not matched to a gene: 9. The CDR3 is 15 amino acids. DNA for the CDR3: TGTGCCAGCAGTAGCAGGGGGAAGACACCCTACGAGCAGTACTTC. It specifies CASSSRGKTPYEQYF.

This chain links TRBV15 with TRBJ2-5, with D unresolved. Germline CDR1 and CDR2: LNHNV and YYDKDF (reference sequence). The ends were cut back, 1 base at V and 5 bases at J, with 8 bases in the middle. The CDR3 consists of 13 residues. CDR3 nucleotide sequence: TGTGCCACCAGCAGAGGCAACGAGGAGACCCAGTACTTC. Protein sequence: CATSRGNEETQYF.

At least ten counts were recorded for this clonotype. The chain links TRBV5-1 to TRBJ2-7; possibly TRBD2 for D (6 bases). Germline assignment: CDR1 SGHRS and CDR2 YFSETQ. Trimming removed 1 base from V and 2 bases from J, with 16 bases in between. CDR3 length: 16 residues. The CDR3 loop reads CASSLSIGGFPYEQYF. The CDR3 DNA reads as TGCGCCAGCAGCTTGTCCATCGGGGGATTCCCCTACGAGCAGTACTTC.